This TCR beta chain was obtained from a study of blood T cell repertoires in COVID-19. The overall study: Sources were T cells, B-cell-depleted T cells, or PBMCs; the material itself was cDNA or gDNA.

V gave up 4 bases and J gave up 9 bases, with 9 bases separating them. The CDR3 has 12 amino acids. In germline, CDR1 is MNHEY, CDR2 SVGEGT. Per the original methods: How many nucleated cells were present was estimated from reference gene primer amplification. Clones were sequenced by immunoSEQ multiplex PCR, and TCRdb holds only the in-frame ones, with some missing. V and J calls and clone size follow that table, whereas D and trimming were derived from the DNA. The table has approximately 150,000 clones, over 80% seen once; the top ten hold roughly 37%. The specimen was peripheral blood. The chain joins TRBV6-2 or TRBV6-3 to TRBJ2-2; weak D call: TRBD1 (5 bases). The receptor comes from a man between 45 and 60 years old who had recovered from COVID-19. This chain's CDR3 is CASSLQGRELFF. The CDR3 DNA sequence: TGTGCCAGCAGTTTGCAGGGCCGGGAGCTGTTTTTT.